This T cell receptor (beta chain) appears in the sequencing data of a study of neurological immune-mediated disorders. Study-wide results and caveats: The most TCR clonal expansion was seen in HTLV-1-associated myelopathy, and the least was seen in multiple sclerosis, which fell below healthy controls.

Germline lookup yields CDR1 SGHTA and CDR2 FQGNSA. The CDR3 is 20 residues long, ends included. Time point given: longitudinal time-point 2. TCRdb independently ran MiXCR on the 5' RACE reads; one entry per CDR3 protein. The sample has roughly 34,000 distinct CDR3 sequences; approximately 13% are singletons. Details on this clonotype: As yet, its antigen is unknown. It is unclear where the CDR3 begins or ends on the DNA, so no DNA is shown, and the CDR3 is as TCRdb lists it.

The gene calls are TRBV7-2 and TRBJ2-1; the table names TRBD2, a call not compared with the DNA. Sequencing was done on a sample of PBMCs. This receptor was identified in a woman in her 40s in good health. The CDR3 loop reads CASSFYICSVGLAEINEQFF.